Each of the 32 T cell receptor beta chains below was sequenced from the same sample in a study of blood T cell repertoires in COVID-19. Repertoires were generated with immunoSEQ multiplex PCR, while TCRdb's copy carries only in-frame clones and drops some. The sample yields tens of thousands of clones, about 80% seen once. Material for sequencing was peripheral blood. The receptors here all came from a man between 60 and 75 years old with acute or convalescent COVID-19.

The table lists this clone with a few counts. The CDR3 DNA is TGTGCCAGCAGAGACGGGGAGTATCAGCCCCAGCATTTT. Translated: CASRDGEYQPQHF. The chain has TRBV6-5 and TRBJ1-5, with no clear D. Germline values: CDR1 MNHEY, CDR2 SVGAGI. The CDR3 sequence is 13 residues long. V was trimmed by 6 bases and J by 5 bases, leaving 11 bases between them.

The chain combines TRBV19 with TRBJ2-6; no definite D call. CDR1 and CDR2 (germline): LNHDA, SQIVND (reference sequence). V was cut by 3 bases and J by 4 bases, with 16 bases left in between. The CDR3 runs 17 residues. The CDR3 loop reads CASSITAVTEGANVLTF. Here the CDR3 DNA reads TGTGCCAGTAGTATCACGGCAGTGACTGAAGGGGCCAACGTCCTGACTTTC. Full variable domain (remainder filled in from reference TRBV19 and TRBJ2-6): DGGITQSPKYLFRKEGQNVTLSCEQNLNHDAMYWYRQDPGQGLRLIYYSQIVNDFQKGDIAEGYSVSREKKESFPLTVTSAQKNPTAFYLCASSITAVTEGANVLTFGAGSRLTVL.

This chain uses TRBV5-1 with TRBJ1-1; tentatively, D is TRBD1 (6 bases). CDR1 SGHRS and CDR2 YFSETQ come from the germline V gene. The V and J ends lost 0 bases and 2 bases respectively, with 11 bases between them. The CDR3 covers 15 residues. This chain's CDR3 is CASSLAGASNTEAFF. CDR3 bases: TGCGCCAGCAGCTTGGCAGGGGCGTCTAACACTGAAGCTTTCTTT.

This chain joins TRBV15 and TRBJ2-1; 15 nucleotides match TRBD2. This CDR3 region has 13 residues. Germline V gene data show CDR1 as LNHNV and CDR2 as YYDKDF (reference sequence). This chain's CDR3 is CASGLAGGYEQFF. DNA for the CDR3: TGTGCTTCCGGACTAGCGGGGGGGTATGAGCAGTTCTTC.

The gene calls are TRBV6-5 and TRBJ2-7, with 8 bases matching TRBD1. Germline trimming cut 6 bases from V and 1 base from J; bases unmatched to any gene: 8. CDR1 is MNHEY, CDR2 SVGAGI, per germline. This CDR3 has 15 amino acids. CDR3 sequence reads: CASSRQGASSYEQYF. The CDR3 DNA follows: TGTGCCAGCAGCCGGCAGGGGGCCAGTTCCTACGAGCAGTACTTC.

The genes are TRBV11-2 and TRBJ1-1; D unresolved. Trimming shortened V by 1 base and J by 4 bases, and 13 bases separated the two germline ends. In germline, CDR1 is SGHAT, CDR2 FQNNGV. The CDR3 has 15 amino acids. In DNA, the CDR3 is TGTGCCAGCAGCTTAGTATCGGGTGTAGGCACTGAAGCTTTCTTT. Its protein product is CASSLVSGVGTEAFF.

The chain has TRBV5-1 and TRBJ1-2; D ambiguous. Germline V lookup: CDR1 SGHRS, CDR2 YFSETQ. Trimming cost V 0 bases and J 0 bases, with 9 bases left between them. The CDR3 totals 15 residues. CDR3 residues: CASSLGNSANYGYTF. CDR3 in DNA: TGCGCCAGCAGCTTGGGAAATTCGGCTAACTATGGCTACACCTTC.

The chain carries TRBV7-8 and TRBJ1-6; tentative D call: TRBD1 (5 bases). Deletions cut 1 base from V and 9 bases from J, with 10 bases between. CDR3 length equals 14 residues. CDR1 is SGHVS, CDR2 FQNEAQ, per germline. CDR3 protein: CASSLVRASSPLHF. In DNA, the CDR3 is TGTGCCAGCAGCTTAGTCAGGGCGTCTTCACCCCTCCACTTT. Drawing the rest from reference TRBV7-8 and TRBJ1-6, the complete variable domain is GAGVSQSPRYKVAKRGQDVALRCDPISGHVSLFWYQQALGQGPEFLTYFQNEAQLDKSGLPSDRFFAERPEGSVSTLKIQRTQQEDSAVYLCASSLVRASSPLHFGNGTRLTVT.

The V gene is TRBV5-6, the J gene TRBJ1-1, with 7 bases fitting TRBD1. V lost 4 bases and J lost 7; bases outside the gene matches: 7. There are 13 residues in the CDR3. Looked up from germline, CDR1 is SGHDT and CDR2 is YYEEEE. Written as DNA, the CDR3 is TGTGCCAGCAGCCTCCAGGACAGGTATGAAGCTTTCTTT. Translated, it gives CASSLQDRYEAFF. The full variable domain, with the rest looked up from reference TRBV5-6 and TRBJ1-1, is DAGVTQSPTHLIKTRGQQVTLRCSPKSGHDTVSWYQQALGQGPQFIFQYYEEEERQRGNFPDRFSGHQFPNYSSELNVNALLLGDSALYLCASSLQDRYEAFFGQGTRLTVV.

This chain links TRBV11-2 with TRBJ2-1; D is undetermined. This CDR3 contains 12 residues. The germline CDR1 and CDR2 sequences are SGHAT and FQNNGV. The V gene lost 2 bases and the J gene lost 9 bases, with 8 bases spanning the gap. The CDR3 loop reads CASSLLVPEQFF. CDR3 DNA sequence: TGTGCCAGCAGCTTATTAGTACCTGAGCAGTTCTTC.

The rearrangement links TRBV6-4 to TRBJ1-2; D possibly corresponds to TRBD1 (5 bases). V lost 2 bases and J lost 4, with 14 bases in between. Germline CDR1 is MRHNA and CDR2 is SNTAGT. The CDR3 is 15 residues long. The CDR3 sequence is CASSDRQGIIYGYTF. For the CDR3, the DNA is TGTGCCAGCAGTGACCGGCAGGGTATAATCTATGGCTACACCTTC.

V and J are TRBV24-1 and TRBJ1-2, with TRBD1 matching 7 bases. This CDR3 contains 13 residues. Germline CDR1 and CDR2: KGHDR and SFDVKD. With V trimmed by 4 bases and J by 9 bases, 7 bases remained unmatched. The CDR3 sequence is CATSERDSMRYTF. In DNA, the CDR3 is TGTGCCACCAGTGAACGGGACAGCATGCGCTACACCTTC.

The rearrangement uses TRBV4-1 and TRBJ2-1; D possibly corresponds to TRBD2 (7 bases). This CDR3 is built from 14 residues. From germline, CDR1 is MGHRA and CDR2 YSYEKL. V was pared by 5 bases and J by 3 bases, with 11 bases between. The CDR3, as DNA: TGCGCCAGCAGCAAGGGGGGGGACTACAATGAGCAGTTCTTC. Protein product: CASSKGGDYNEQFF.

This clone is a singleton in its sample. V gene TRBV27 combines with J gene TRBJ2-5, with D perhaps TRBD1 (6 bases). This CDR3 spans 14 amino acids. Germline-derived CDR1 and CDR2 are MNHEY and SMNVEV (reference sequence). Trimming pared 6 bases from V and 0 bases from J, leaving 11 bases between. The CDR3 reads CASRSGANQETQYF. DNA for the CDR3: TGTGCCAGCAGATCAGGGGCCAACCAAGAGACCCAGTACTTC.

J is TRBJ2-1 and V is TRBV7-2; the D gene is possibly TRBD1 (5 bases). V shed 1 base and J shed 7 bases, with 11 bases lying between them. The length of the CDR3 is 14 residues. Germline V gives CDR1 SGHTA, CDR2 FQGNSA. The CDR3 loop is CASSLERQGNEQFF. CDR3 coding DNA: TGTGCCAGCAGCTTAGAACGTCAGGGAAATGAGCAGTTCTTC. The full variable domain, rest sourced from reference TRBV7-2 and TRBJ2-1, is GAGVSQSPSNKVTEKGKDVELRCDPISGHTALYWYRQSLGQGLEFLIYFQGNSAPDKSGLPSDRFSAERTGGSVSTLTIQRTQQEDSAVYLCASSLERQGNEQFFGPGTRLTVL.

This chain joins TRBV6-5 and TRBJ1-3, with D possibly matching TRBD1 (6 bases). Germline lookup yields CDR1 MNHEY and CDR2 SVGAGI. Between the trimmed V and J ends, which lost 2 bases and 3 bases, there was a span of 8 bases. The length of the CDR3 is 14 residues. Written as DNA, the CDR3 is TGTGCCAGCAGTTACAGGGGGTATGGAAACACCATATATTTT. This codes for CASSYRGYGNTIYF.

The chain combines TRBV5-1 with TRBJ2-5, with TRBD2 identical over 10 bases. The CDR3 totals 15 residues. Germline CDR1 is SGHRS and CDR2 is YFSETQ. The junction had 6 bases not matched to a gene; V was cut back by 1 base and J by 6 bases. As DNA, the CDR3 is TGCGCCAGCAGCTTGACTAGCGGGGAACCTAAGACCCAGTACTTC. It is translated as CASSLTSGEPKTQYF.

The CDR3 DNA reads as TGTGCCACCAGTGATTCCTCAGCCTCAGGGGCCGCCGAGCAGTACTTC. Protein: CATSDSSASGAAEQYF. V and J are TRBV24-1 and TRBJ2-7; maybe TRBD1 (6 bases). CDR3 length: 16 amino acids. Trimming removed 2 bases at V and 6 bases at J, with 19 bases between. Germline V lookup: CDR1 KGHDR, CDR2 SFDVKD.

V gene TRBV5-5 combines with J gene TRBJ1-2, with 7 bases fitting TRBD1. Germline values: CDR1 SGHKS, CDR2 YYEKEE (reference sequence). J gave up 4 bases and V 4 bases, and 7 bases lay outside the gene matches. The CDR3 consists of 14 residues. The CDR3: CASSTGTATYGYTF. CDR3 bases: TGTGCCAGCAGCACCGGGACAGCTACCTATGGCTACACCTTC.

This clone was recorded only once. V and J are TRBV2 and TRBJ1-2; the D gene is possibly TRBD1 (5 bases). The CDR3 has 14 residues. The V and J ends lost 8 bases and 6 bases respectively, with 19 bases between them. Germline loops: CDR1 SNHLY, CDR2 FYNNEI. CDR3 nucleotide sequence: TGTGCCAGCCTACTTGGGGGGTGGGTGGATGGCTACACCTTC. The encoded protein is CASLLGGWVDGYTF.

The genes are TRBV4-1 and TRBJ1-1, with 9 bases that match TRBD1. With 8 bases clipped from V and 4 bases from J, the junction kept 11 bases outside the gene matches. The CDR3 covers 15 residues. The germline CDR1 and CDR2 sequences are MGHRA and YSYEKL. The CDR3 protein is CASERTGASTTEAFF. Written as DNA, the CDR3 is TGCGCCAGCGAACGGACAGGGGCCTCAACCACTGAAGCTTTCTTT.

The chain couples TRBV28 to TRBJ1-2; 8 bases are a match to TRBD1. This CDR3 is built from 15 residues. Per germline, CDR1 MDHEN and CDR2 SYDVKM. Trimming removed 5 bases from V and 6 bases from J; junction bases left unmatched: 11. The CDR3 DNA reads TGTGCCAGCAGTCTACAGGGGGTTACATGGAATGGCTACACCTTC. Translation gives CASSLQGVTWNGYTF.

The chain combines TRBV2 with TRBJ2-5, with 7 bases matching TRBD1. The J segment lost 2 bases and the V segment lost 7 bases, leaving 4 bases of the junction unmatched. Germline V gene sequence: CDR1 SNHLY, CDR2 FYNNEI. The CDR3 has 13 amino acids. CDR3 bases: TGTGCCAGCAAATTCAGGGGGCAAGAGACCCAGTACTTC. Translated: CASKFRGQETQYF.

This clone came up once. This chain connects TRBV7-9 to TRBJ1-2, with D possibly being TRBD1 (5 bases). Germline CDR1 reads SEHNR; CDR2 reads FQNEAQ (reference sequence). The CDR3 loop spans 15 amino acids. V was pared by 2 bases and J by 6 bases, with 16 bases between. The CDR3 DNA sequence: TGTGCCAGCAGCTTATCCGCGACAGATGGTCATGGCTACACCTTC. Its protein product is CASSLSATDGHGYTF.

This clone was observed a few times. The chain employs TRBV5-1 and TRBJ1-1; D remains unclear. CDR1 is SGHRS, CDR2 YFSETQ, per germline. Trimming removed 4 bases at V and 4 bases at J, with 11 bases between. The CDR3 consists of 13 residues. The CDR3 sequence: CASSVSGFTEAFF. The CDR3 region has the DNA TGCGCCAGCAGCGTATCGGGGTTCACTGAAGCTTTCTTT.

This chain joins TRBV5-1 and TRBJ1-5; D is ambiguous. Germline V gene data show CDR1 as SGHRS and CDR2 as YFSETQ. V shed 4 bases and J shed 7 bases, with 12 bases lying between them. This CDR3 has 13 amino acids. The CDR3 loop is CASSPKSVQPQHF. The DNA for the CDR3 is TGCGCCAGCAGCCCCAAGAGTGTACAGCCCCAGCATTTT.

The V and J genes are TRBV19 and TRBJ1-2, with 7 nucleotides matching TRBD1. CDR1 is LNHDA and CDR2 is SQIVND in the germline V gene (reference sequence). This CDR3 has 13 residues. V was clipped by 5 bases and J by 7 bases; unmatched bases: 7. The CDR3 nucleotides read TGTGCCAGTAGTCCCCACAGGGGCGGTGGCTACACCTTC. Encoded protein: CASSPHRGGGYTF.

In this sample, this clone turned up a few times. The chain uses TRBV9 and TRBJ2-3; no firm D call. V dropped 4 bases and J dropped 11 bases, with 14 bases sitting between them. Germline loops: CDR1 SGDLS, CDR2 YYNGEE. This CDR3 region has 12 residues. The CDR3 loop reads CASSPLPPGQYF. The CDR3 bases are TGTGCCAGCAGCCCCCTCCCCCCCGGGCAGTATTTT.

This sequence joins TRBV6-2 or TRBV6-3 and TRBJ2-1, with TRBD2 matching 7 bases. The CDR3 contains 15 residues. Germline trimming cut 6 bases from V and 5 bases from J; bases unmatched to any gene: 10. CDR1 is MNHEY and CDR2 is SVGEGT in the germline V gene. CDR3 amino acids: CASRPQRGTDNEQFF. In nucleotides, the CDR3 is TGTGCCAGCAGGCCTCAGCGGGGCACTGACAATGAGCAGTTCTTC.

This chain uses TRBV12-5 with TRBJ2-2, with D possibly being TRBD2 (5 bases). V lost 3 bases and J 4 bases, leaving 9 bases between the germline ends. The CDR3 spans 14 residues. The germline CDR1 and CDR2 sequences are LGHNT and FRNRAP. The CDR3: CASGLNGVTGELFF. CDR3 coding DNA: TGTGCTAGTGGTTTAAACGGGGTCACCGGGGAGCTGTTTTTT.

The V gene is TRBV27, the J gene TRBJ1-3; possible D gene TRBD1, 6 bases. CDR3 length equals 15 residues. The germline CDR1 and CDR2 sequences are MNHEY and SMNVEV (reference sequence). V was pared by 2 bases and J by 8 bases, with 16 bases between. The CDR3 loop is CASSLMGAAGDTIYF. CDR3 in DNA: TGTGCCAGCAGTTTAATGGGGGCCGCTGGGGACACCATATATTTT.

The chain couples TRBV4-1 to TRBJ2-1; 7 bases fit TRBD2. The length of the CDR3 is 17 residues. V lost 3 bases, J lost 8 bases, and 16 bases stayed unmatched. From germline, CDR1 is MGHRA and CDR2 YSYEKL. CDR3 DNA sequence: TGCGCCAGCAGCCACGATCAAGCCGGGAGGAGGGACCATGAGCAGTTCTTC. It is translated as CASSHDQAGRRDHEQFF.